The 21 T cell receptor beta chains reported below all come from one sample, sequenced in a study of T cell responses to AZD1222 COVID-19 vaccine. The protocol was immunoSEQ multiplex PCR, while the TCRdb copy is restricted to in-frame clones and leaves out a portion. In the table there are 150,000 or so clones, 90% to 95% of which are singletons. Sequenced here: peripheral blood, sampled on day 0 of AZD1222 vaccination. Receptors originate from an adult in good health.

The CDR3 spells CASSYRQGSTEAFF. In DNA form, the CDR3 reads TGTGCCAGCAGCTACCGACAGGGGAGCACTGAAGCTTTCTTT. V is TRBV11-2 and J is TRBJ1-1; TRBD1 matches at 8 bases. V shed 4 bases and J 4 bases; nucleotides not matched to a gene: 5. The length of the CDR3 is 14 residues. CDR1 and CDR2 (germline): SGHAT, FQNNGV. Full variable domain (outside the CDR3, taken from reference TRBV11-2 and TRBJ1-1): EAGVAQSPRYKIIEKRQSVAFWCNPISGHATLYWYQQILGQGPKLLIQFQNNGVVDDSQLPKDRFSAERLKGVDSTLKIQPAKLEDSAVYLCASSYRQGSTEAFFGQGTRLTVV.

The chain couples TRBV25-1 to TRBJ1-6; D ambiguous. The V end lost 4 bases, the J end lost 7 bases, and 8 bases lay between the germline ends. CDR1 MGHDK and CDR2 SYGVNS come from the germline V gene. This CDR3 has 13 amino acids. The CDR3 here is CASSAGLNSPLHF. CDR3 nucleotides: TGTGCCAGCAGTGCGGGGTTAAATTCACCCCTCCACTTT.

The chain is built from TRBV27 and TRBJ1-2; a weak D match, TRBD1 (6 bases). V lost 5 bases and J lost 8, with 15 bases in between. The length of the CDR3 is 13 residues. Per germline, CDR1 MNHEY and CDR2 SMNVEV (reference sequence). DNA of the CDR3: TGTGCCAGCAGTGAATCAGGGGCCGGCGGCTACACCTTC. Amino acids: CASSESGAGGYTF.

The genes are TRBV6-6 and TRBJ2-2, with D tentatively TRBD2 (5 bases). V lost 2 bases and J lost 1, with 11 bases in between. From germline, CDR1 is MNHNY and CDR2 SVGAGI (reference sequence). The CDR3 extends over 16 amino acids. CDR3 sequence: CASSYPVEVNTGELFF. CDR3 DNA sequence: TGTGCCAGCAGTTACCCGGTGGAGGTGAACACCGGGGAGCTGTTTTTT.

This chain's CDR3 is CASSQVRQVGSYNSPLHF. As DNA, the CDR3 is TGTGCCAGCAGCCAAGTGAGACAGGTCGGGTCCTATAATTCACCCCTCCACTTT. The chain couples TRBV3-1 (or the pseudogene TRBV3-2) to TRBJ1-6; a weak D match, TRBD1 (6 bases). This CDR3 has 18 residues. V gave up 1 base and J gave up 1 base, with 14 bases separating them. The germline gives CDR1 LGHDT, CDR2 YNNKEL (reference sequence).

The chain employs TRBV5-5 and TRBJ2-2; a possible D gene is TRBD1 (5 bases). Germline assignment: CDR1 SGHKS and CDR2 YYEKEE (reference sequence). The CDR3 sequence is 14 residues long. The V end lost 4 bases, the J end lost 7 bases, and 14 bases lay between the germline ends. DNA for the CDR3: TGTGCCAGCAGCCCGAGGCAGGGAATCGGGGAGCTGTTTTTT. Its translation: CASSPRQGIGELFF.

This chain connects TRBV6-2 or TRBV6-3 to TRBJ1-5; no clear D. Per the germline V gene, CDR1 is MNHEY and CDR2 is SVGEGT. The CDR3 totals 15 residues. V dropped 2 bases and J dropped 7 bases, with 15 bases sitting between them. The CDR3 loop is CASSYELTPGQPQHF. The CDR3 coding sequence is TGTGCCAGCAGTTACGAGCTGACGCCGGGGCAGCCCCAGCATTTT.

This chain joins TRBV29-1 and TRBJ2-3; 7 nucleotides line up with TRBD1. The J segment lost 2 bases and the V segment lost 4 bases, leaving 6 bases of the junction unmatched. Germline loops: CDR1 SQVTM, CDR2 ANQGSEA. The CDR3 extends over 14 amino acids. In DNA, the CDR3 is TGCAGCGTTGGAGGACAGGCCTCCACAGATACGCAGTATTTT. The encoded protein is CSVGGQASTDTQYF.

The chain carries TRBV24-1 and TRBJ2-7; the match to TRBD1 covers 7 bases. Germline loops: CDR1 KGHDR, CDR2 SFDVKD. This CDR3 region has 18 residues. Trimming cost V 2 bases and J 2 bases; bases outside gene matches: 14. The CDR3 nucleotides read TGTGCCACCAGTGATTCCGGGACAGATAGCTCATCTCCCTACGAGCAGTACTTC. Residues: CATSDSGTDSSSPYEQYF.

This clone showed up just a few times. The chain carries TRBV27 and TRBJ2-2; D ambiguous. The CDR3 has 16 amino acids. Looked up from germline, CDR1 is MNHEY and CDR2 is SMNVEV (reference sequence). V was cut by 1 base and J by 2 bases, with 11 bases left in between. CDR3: CASSLLGHLNTGELFF. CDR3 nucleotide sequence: TGTGCCAGCAGTTTATTGGGCCACTTAAACACCGGGGAGCTGTTTTTT.

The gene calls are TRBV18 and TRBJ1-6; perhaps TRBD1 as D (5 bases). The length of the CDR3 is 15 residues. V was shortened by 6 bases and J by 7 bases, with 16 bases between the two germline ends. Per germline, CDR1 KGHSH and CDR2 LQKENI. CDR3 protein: CASSLNQGGNSPLHF. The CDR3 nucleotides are TGTGCCAGCTCCCTAAACCAGGGCGGGAATTCACCCCTCCACTTT.

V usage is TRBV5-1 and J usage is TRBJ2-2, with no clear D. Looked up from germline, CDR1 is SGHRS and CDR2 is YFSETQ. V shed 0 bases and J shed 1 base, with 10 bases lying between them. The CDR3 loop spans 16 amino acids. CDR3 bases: TGCGCCAGCAGCTTGGCCCGGCTCATGAACACCGGGGAGCTGTTTTTT. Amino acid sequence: CASSLARLMNTGELFF. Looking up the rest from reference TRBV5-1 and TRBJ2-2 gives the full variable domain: KAGVTQTPRYLIKTRGQQVTLSCSPISGHRSVSWYQQTPGQGLQFLFEYFSETQRNKGNFPGRFSGRQFSNSRSEMNVSTLELGDSALYLCASSLARLMNTGELFFGEGSRLTVL.

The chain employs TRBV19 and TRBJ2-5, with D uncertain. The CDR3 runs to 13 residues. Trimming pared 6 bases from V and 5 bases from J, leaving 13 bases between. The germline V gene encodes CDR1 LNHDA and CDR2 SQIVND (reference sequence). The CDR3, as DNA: TGTGCCAGTAGCGAAGACCCCCGGGAGACCCAGTACTTC. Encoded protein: CASSEDPRETQYF.

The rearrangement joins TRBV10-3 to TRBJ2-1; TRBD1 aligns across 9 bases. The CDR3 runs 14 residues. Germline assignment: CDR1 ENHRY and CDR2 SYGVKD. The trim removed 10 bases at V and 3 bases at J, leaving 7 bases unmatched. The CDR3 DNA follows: TGTGCCACCCTGGGACAGGGACTCTACAATGAGCAGTTCTTC. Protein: CATLGQGLYNEQFF.

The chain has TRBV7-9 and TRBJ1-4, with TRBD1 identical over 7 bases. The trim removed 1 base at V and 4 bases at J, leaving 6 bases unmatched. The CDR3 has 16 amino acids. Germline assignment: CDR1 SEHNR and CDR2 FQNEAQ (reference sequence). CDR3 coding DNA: TGTGCCAGCAGCTTAGAGAGGGGGCAAGGTAATGAAAAACTGTTTTTT. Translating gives CASSLERGQGNEKLFF.

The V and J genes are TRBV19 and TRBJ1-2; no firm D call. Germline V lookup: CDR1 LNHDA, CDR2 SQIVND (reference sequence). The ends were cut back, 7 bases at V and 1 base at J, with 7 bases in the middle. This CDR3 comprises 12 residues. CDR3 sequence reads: CASKDGNYGYTF. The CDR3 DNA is TGTGCCAGTAAGGACGGTAACTATGGCTACACCTTC.

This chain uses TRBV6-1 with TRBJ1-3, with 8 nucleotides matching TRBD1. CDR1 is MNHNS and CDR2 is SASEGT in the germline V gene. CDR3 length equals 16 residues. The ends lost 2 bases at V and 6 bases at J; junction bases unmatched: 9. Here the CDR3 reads CASSEMDRAQENTIYF. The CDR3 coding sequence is TGTGCCAGCAGTGAAATGGACAGGGCGCAAGAAAACACCATATATTTT.

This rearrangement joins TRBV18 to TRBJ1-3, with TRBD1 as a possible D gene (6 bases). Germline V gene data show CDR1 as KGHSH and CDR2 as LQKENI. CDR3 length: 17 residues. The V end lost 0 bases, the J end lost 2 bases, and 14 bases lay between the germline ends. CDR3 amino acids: CASSPPVGQRAGNTIYF. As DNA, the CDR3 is TGTGCCAGCTCACCACCGGTTGGACAGCGAGCTGGAAACACCATATATTTT.

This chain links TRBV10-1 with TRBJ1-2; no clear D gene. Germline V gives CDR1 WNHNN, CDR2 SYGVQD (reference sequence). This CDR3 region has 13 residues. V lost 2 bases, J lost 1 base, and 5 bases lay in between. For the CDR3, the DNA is TGCGCCAGCAGTGAGCCAGTTAACTATGGCTACACCTTC. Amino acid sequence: CASSEPVNYGYTF.

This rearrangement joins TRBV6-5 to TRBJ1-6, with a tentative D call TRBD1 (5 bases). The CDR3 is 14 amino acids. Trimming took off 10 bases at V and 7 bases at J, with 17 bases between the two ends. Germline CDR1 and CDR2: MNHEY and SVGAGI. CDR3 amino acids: CATTRGTTNSPLHF. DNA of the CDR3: TGTGCCACAACCCGCGGGACTACCAATTCACCCCTCCACTTT.

The CDR3 loop is CASSPLTPYGYTF. DNA for the CDR3: TGTGCCAGCAGTCCCCTCACCCCCTATGGCTACACCTTC. V usage is TRBV28 and J usage is TRBJ1-2; no clear D. Trimming removed 5 bases at V and 4 bases at J, with 11 bases between. Germline V gives CDR1 MDHEN, CDR2 SYDVKM. The CDR3 extends over 13 amino acids.